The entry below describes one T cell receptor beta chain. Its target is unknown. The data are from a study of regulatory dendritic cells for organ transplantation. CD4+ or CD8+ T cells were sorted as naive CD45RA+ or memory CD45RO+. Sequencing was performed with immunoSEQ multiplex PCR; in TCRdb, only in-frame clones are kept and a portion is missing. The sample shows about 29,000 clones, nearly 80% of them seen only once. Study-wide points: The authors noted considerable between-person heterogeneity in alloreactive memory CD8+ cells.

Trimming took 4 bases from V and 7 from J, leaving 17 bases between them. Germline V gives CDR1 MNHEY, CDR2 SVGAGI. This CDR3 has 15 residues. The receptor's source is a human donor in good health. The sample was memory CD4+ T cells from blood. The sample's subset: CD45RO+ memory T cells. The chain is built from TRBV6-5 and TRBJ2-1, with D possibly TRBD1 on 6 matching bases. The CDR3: CASSLGWQGLNEQFF. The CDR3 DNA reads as TGTGCCAGCAGTTTAGGGTGGCAGGGGTTAAATGAGCAGTTCTTC.